This T cell receptor beta chain was obtained from a study of blood T cell repertoires in COVID-19 (dated by TCRdb to 2019 to 2021). With regard to the full study: Samples from collaborators originated in the United States, Italy and Spain and spanned both the acute and convalescent phases of COVID-19. The material from the prospective study consisted of cDNA or gDNA derived from T cells, B-cell-depleted T cells, or PBMCs. Subjects who had been exposed to COVID-19, were actively infected with it, or had recovered from it provided the deeply sampled blood TCRbeta repertoires that made up the dataset. A freely available public database, intended as a resource for researchers studying the immune response to SARS-CoV-2, is where the repertoires were released. Samples came from the ongoing ImmuneRACE study (first 160 participants) plus 1,254 subjects from 6 global collaborators. Nearly every sample came with metadata listing a de-identified subject ID, COVID-19 status, age in years and sex. Where available, HLA class I and class II types were taken from metadata supplied by the sample provider and were not determined by assay-based typing. Results and caveats for the whole study, not just this receptor: The amount of clinical and demographic metadata varied by source and participant and was provided uncurated.

As regards this clone: What this receptor recognizes is not known. Nothing much larger sits one base from this clone, and base qualities are not available.

The germline V gene provides CDR1 SGHRS and CDR2 YFSETQ. At the junction V is shortened by 4 bases and J by 5 bases; bases outside the gene matches: 8. The CDR3 starts with the cysteine, ends with the phenylalanine, and has 15 residues. The sequence is cut down to CDR3 DNA, 45 bases in frame from base 1. In Seattle, one collaborating source enrolled patients while the infection was active and tracked those patients longitudinally over the course of disease. Collaborating institutions collected whole blood in K2EDTA tubes following their own protocols. For TCRbeta analysis, collaborator samples were shipped as frozen whole blood, as isolated PBMCs, or as DNA extracted from either sample type. TCRbeta CDR3 regions were amplified from genomic DNA by means of the immunoSEQ Assay, a bias-controlled multiplex PCR. The original methods were these. Nucleated cell counts per sample were estimated from amplification of reference gene primers within the assay. To quantify the absolute abundance of each unique TCRbeta CDR3 rearrangement, sequence reads were collapsed and filtered. For each sample, productive Simpson clonality was calculated as the square root of Simpson's diversity index across productive rearrangements. Here the immuneACCESS table is served through TCRdb, limited to in-frame sequences with V and J called. Missing clones are a known gap in these copies; in checked studies unresolved V genes cover under half, and the rest lacks a known reason. V, J and clone size were drawn from that table, and D and trimming were deduced from the DNA. The sample table lists about 17,000 clones, around 77% of them with a count of one. Roughly 15% of the sample is taken by the ten largest.

The chain is encoded by TRBV5-1 joined to TRBJ1-4; 7 junctional bases match TRBD1. Input material: peripheral blood. The sequence was collected from a man between 65 and 85 years old with COVID-19, enrolled during active disease. The DNA reads as follows: TGCGCCAGCAGCCTAGTGGGACAGAGAAATGAAAAACTGTTTTTT. Its coded protein is CASSLVGQRNEKLFF.